The 10 T cell receptor beta chains given below trace back to one sample, sequenced in a study of OX40 agonist ivuxolimab in advanced cancers. The repertoire was sequenced with immunoSEQ multiplex PCR; TCRdb's copy has only in-frame clones and lacks some. Of tens of thousands of clones in the sample, almost 95% were seen once. The source material was CD4+ or CD8+ T cells sorted from blood, sampled in a trial of the OX40 agonist ivuxolimab. The source is an adult with an advanced solid tumor such as melanoma, head and neck, liver or kidney cancer.

This rearrangement joins TRBV6-1 to TRBJ2-1, with D possibly matching TRBD2 (5 bases). The CDR3 runs 14 residues. Trimming removed 10 bases at V and 3 bases at J, with 16 bases between. In germline, CDR1 is MNHNS, CDR2 SASEGT. In DNA form, the CDR3 reads TGTGCCACTCTACCCGGACTGTTCTACAATGAGCAGTTCTTC. It yields the protein CATLPGLFYNEQFF.

The chain is built from TRBV19 and TRBJ2-6; D gene unclear. Between the trimmed V and J ends, which lost 6 bases and 0 bases, there was a span of 6 bases. CDR3 length: 14 amino acids. Germline lookup yields CDR1 LNHDA and CDR2 SQIVND (reference sequence). In nucleotides, the CDR3 is TGTGCCAGTAGCCCCATCTCTGGGGCCAACGTCCTGACTTTC. As protein: CASSPISGANVLTF.

The chain is built from TRBV5-4 and TRBJ2-5, with TRBD2 as a possible D gene (6 bases). V shed 6 bases and J shed 1 base, with 13 bases lying between them. Germline V lookup: CDR1 SGHNT, CDR2 YYREEE (reference sequence). CDR3 length equals 14 residues. The CDR3 region has the DNA TGTGCCAGCACCGTTCTAGCGTCCCAAGAGACCCAGTACTTC. Protein product: CASTVLASQETQYF.

The chain is built from TRBV28 and TRBJ1-2, with D tentatively TRBD1 (6 bases). The V end was cut by 6 bases, the J end by 7 bases, with 24 bases between. Germline assignment: CDR1 MDHEN and CDR2 SYDVKM. The CDR3 has 16 amino acids. The CDR3 bases are TGTGCCAGCAGCACCGGGACAATGACTATGCCGGTTGGCTACACCTTC. This translates into CASSTGTMTMPVGYTF.

The gene calls are TRBV9 and TRBJ2-1; a possible D gene is TRBD1 (7 bases). This CDR3 comprises 16 residues. The V gene lost 5 bases and the J gene lost 7 bases, with 22 bases spanning the gap. Per the germline V gene, CDR1 is SGDLS and CDR2 is YYNGEE. The CDR3: CASSLRGASQVNEQFF. The CDR3 DNA reads TGTGCCAGCAGTCTCAGGGGGGCGAGTCAGGTGAATGAGCAGTTCTTC.

The chain uses TRBV7-2 and TRBJ2-1, with D maybe TRBD2 (7 bases). The CDR3 contains 14 residues. CDR1 is SGHTA, CDR2 FQGNSA, per germline. Trimming took 6 bases from V and 3 from J, leaving 12 bases between them. CDR3 amino acids: CASRRRGGYNEQFF. The CDR3 coding sequence is TGTGCCAGCAGGAGAAGGGGGGGCTACAATGAGCAGTTCTTC.

Points on this clone: The sample contains more than one DNA sequence encoding this CDR3. The chain recombines TRBV7-2 with TRBJ2-3; 9 nucleotides line up with TRBD2. Germline V gene data show CDR1 as SGHTA and CDR2 as FQGNSA. V shed 1 base and J 6 bases; nucleotides not matched to a gene: 2. CDR3 length equals 14 residues. DNA for the CDR3: TGTGCCAGCAGCTTAGGGGCGGGGGGGGATACGCAGTATTTT. As protein: CASSLGAGGDTQYF.

The J gene is TRBJ1-2, the V gene TRBV5-6; tentatively, D is TRBD1 (6 bases). The CDR3 is 16 residues long. Trimming took off 2 bases at V and 0 bases at J, with 14 bases between the two ends. Germline-derived CDR1 and CDR2 are SGHDT and YYEEEE. DNA of the CDR3: TGTGCCAGCAGCTTCCTCCACAGGGTCACTAACTATGGCTACACCTTC. Encoded protein: CASSFLHRVTNYGYTF. Supplemented by reference TRBV5-6 and TRBJ1-2, the full variable domain reads DAGVTQSPTHLIKTRGQQVTLRCSPKSGHDTVSWYQQALGQGPQFIFQYYEEEERQRGNFPDRFSGHQFPNYSSELNVNALLLGDSALYLCASSFLHRVTNYGYTFGSGTRLTVV.

This sequence joins TRBV5-4 and TRBJ2-1, with no clear D. Germline V gene data show CDR1 as SGHNT and CDR2 as YYREEE (reference sequence). This CDR3 spans 14 amino acids. The V gene lost 5 bases and the J gene lost 0 bases, with 9 bases spanning the gap. The CDR3 reads CASRRSSSYNEQFF. DNA for the CDR3: TGTGCCAGCAGACGAAGTAGCTCCTACAATGAGCAGTTCTTC. Drawing the rest from reference TRBV5-4 and TRBJ2-1, the complete variable domain is ETGVTQSPTHLIKTRGQQVTLRCSSQSGHNTVSWYQQALGQGPQFIFQYYREEENGRGNFPPRFSGLQFPNYSSELNVNALELDDSALYLCASRRSSSYNEQFFGPGTRLTVL.

V and J are TRBV28 and TRBJ2-1, with 9 bases lining up with TRBD2. Per the germline V gene, CDR1 is MDHEN and CDR2 is SYDVKM. This CDR3 has 15 amino acids. After removal of 7 bases from V and 7 bases from J, the junction contained 11 bases not matched to a gene. This CDR3 is CASIISGRKTNEQFF. CDR3 bases: TGTGCCAGCATTATTAGCGGGAGAAAGACGAATGAGCAGTTCTTC.